The 29 T cell receptor beta chains below all came from one sample that was sequenced in a study of cytomegalovirus exposure and HLA in healthy donors. 60 Vbeta and 13 Jbeta primers were used in PCR. Method: immunoSEQ multiplex PCR; TCRdb's copy keeps in-frame clones and lacks some. This table holds roughly 120,000 clones, 77% found once. Sequenced material: PBMCs. Source of these receptors: a man over 45 in good health and CMV-seropositive.

The V and J genes are TRBV5-4 and TRBJ2-5; TRBD2 matches at 13 bases. TRBJ2-7 matches the DNA end more closely, so the J call is doubtful. The V gene's germline CDR1 is SGHNT and CDR2 YYREEE (reference sequence). This CDR3 has 17 residues. The CDR3 sequence: CASSPGAGLAGSYEQYF. CDR3 DNA sequence: TGTGCCAGCAGCCCGGGGGCGGGACTAGCGGGATCTTACGAGCAGTACTTC.

The chain employs TRBV5-1 and TRBJ2-2; D is perhaps TRBD1 (6 bases). The V gene lost 0 bases and the J gene lost 6 bases, with 12 bases spanning the gap. The germline V gene encodes CDR1 SGHRS and CDR2 YFSETQ. This CDR3 has 15 residues. CDR3 coding DNA: TGCGCCAGCAGCTTGGGGTCAGGGGAGTCCGGGGAGCTGTTTTTT. Translating gives CASSLGSGESGELFF.

V is TRBV4-1 and J is TRBJ2-2, with D maybe TRBD1 (5 bases). The V gene lost 4 bases and the J gene lost 3 bases, with 15 bases spanning the gap. The CDR3 is 16 residues long. CDR1 is MGHRA, CDR2 YSYEKL, per germline. The CDR3 nucleotides read TGCGCCAGCAGCCCGAGATGGGGCTCGGACACCGGGGAGCTGTTTTTT. It specifies CASSPRWGSDTGELFF.

The chain carries TRBV6-6 and TRBJ2-7; 9 bases are shared with TRBD2. CDR3 length: 12 amino acids. CDR1 is MNHNY, CDR2 SVGAGI, per germline (reference sequence). CDR3 DNA: TGTGTCAGTAGCGGGGGTTCCTTTGAGCAGTACTTC. It is translated as CVSSGGSFEQYF.

This clone was recorded a few times. The chain has TRBV18 and TRBJ2-7, with a tentative D call TRBD1 (6 bases). V lost 0 bases and J 6 bases, leaving 15 bases between the germline ends. Germline CDR1 is KGHSH and CDR2 is LQKENI. This CDR3 is built from 15 residues. In DNA form, the CDR3 reads TGTGCCAGCTCACCACCGTCGAGGGGGAGCTCCGAGCAGTACTTC. Its translation: CASSPPSRGSSEQYF.

The rearrangement joins TRBV6-1 to TRBJ2-3, with no clear D. Trimming removed 3 bases at V and 7 bases at J, with 11 bases between. The CDR3 extends over 13 amino acids. Germline lookup yields CDR1 MNHNS and CDR2 SASEGT. In nucleotides, the CDR3 is TGTGCCAGCAGTGATCGGGTCCTAAATACGCAGTATTTT. Translated: CASSDRVLNTQYF.

This clone was counted only a few times. The CDR3 DNA sequence: TGTGCCAGCAGCTCCTTAGAGGGGGGGCGATCAGCTTTCTTT. Amino acids: CASSSLEGGRSAFF. The chain joins TRBV13 to TRBJ1-1; D possibly corresponds to TRBD1 (6 bases). Trimming pared 4 bases from V and 10 bases from J, leaving 19 bases between. The CDR3 sequence is 14 residues long. Germline CDR1 reads PRHDT; CDR2 reads FYEKMQ (reference sequence).

This chain connects TRBV28 to TRBJ1-2; 9 bases are shared with TRBD1. The CDR3 consists of 14 residues. Germline V gene sequence: CDR1 MDHEN, CDR2 SYDVKM. V was clipped by 6 bases and J by 6 bases; unmatched bases: 8. The CDR3 coding sequence is TGTGCCAGCAGCTACCCGGGACAGGGCCATGGCTACACCTTC. This translates into CASSYPGQGHGYTF.

This chain links TRBV7-8 with TRBJ2-1; the match to TRBD1 covers 10 bases. CDR1 and CDR2 from the germline V gene are SGHVS and FQNEAQ. The trim removed 1 base at V and 8 bases at J, leaving 5 bases unmatched. The length of the CDR3 is 15 residues. The DNA of the CDR3 is TGTGCCAGCAGCTTAGTGCCGGGACAGGGGCATGAGCAGTTCTTC. Amino acid sequence: CASSLVPGQGHEQFF.

The chain joins TRBV10-2 to TRBJ2-1; D call uncertain. CDR3 size: 13 residues. Germline assignment: CDR1 WSHSY and CDR2 SAAADI. The V end lost 7 bases, the J end lost 3 bases, and 10 bases lay between the germline ends. CDR3 nucleotides: TGCGCCAGCAACGCGGTGGGCTACAATGAGCAGTTCTTC. Protein: CASNAVGYNEQFF.

J is TRBJ2-5 and V is TRBV5-1; tentatively, D is TRBD1 (5 bases). The J call is uncertain, as TRBJ2-7 better fits the DNA end. CDR3 length equals 14 residues. Germline values: CDR1 SGHRS, CDR2 YFSETQ. CDR3 sequence (DNA): TGCGCCAGCAGCTTGGCAGGGCCCTCGGACGAGCAGTACTTC. Protein product: CASSLAGPSDEQYF.

V gene TRBV6-5 combines with J gene TRBJ2-5; 8 nucleotides agree with TRBD2. The germline V gene encodes CDR1 MNHEY and CDR2 SVGAGI. V shed 6 bases and J 1 base; nucleotides not matched to a gene: 4. The CDR3 totals 14 residues. As DNA, the CDR3 is TGTGCCAGCAGCCGGGGGGGGGTCCAAGAGACCCAGTACTTC. This gives the protein CASSRGGVQETQYF.

The chain links TRBV7-2 to TRBJ1-5, with D possibly TRBD1 on 5 matching bases. This CDR3 is 15 amino acids long. Per the germline V gene, CDR1 is SGHTA and CDR2 is FQGNSA. The V and J ends lost 1 base and 7 bases respectively, with 14 bases between them. The CDR3 bases are TGTGCCAGCAGCTTAGGACAGATTCAAACCCAGCCCCAGCATTTT. It specifies CASSLGQIQTQPQHF.

The rearrangement uses TRBV27 and TRBJ2-6; TRBD2 matches 8 bases. CDR1 and CDR2 from the germline V gene are MNHEY and SMNVEV (reference sequence). V dropped 2 bases and J dropped 2; count of bases not matched to a gene: 14. There are 20 residues in the CDR3. The DNA of the CDR3 is TGTGCCAGCAGTTTACGGGGGGGACGGATCCAAGGGCCTGGGGCCAACGTCCTGACTTTC. Protein product: CASSLRGGRIQGPGANVLTF.

This clone was recorded a few times. The chain links TRBV28 to TRBJ1-2; tentatively, D is TRBD1 (5 bases). Germline V gene sequence: CDR1 MDHEN, CDR2 SYDVKM. The V end lost 1 base, the J end lost 5 bases, and 29 bases lay between the germline ends. This CDR3 contains 20 residues. For the CDR3, the DNA is TGTGCCAGCAGTTTATTTAGGGTGGGGAGGGGCCCCCTCCTGAGGTATGGCTACACCTTC. Encoded protein: CASSLFRVGRGPLLRYGYTF.

This clone turned up a few times. The junction departs from the called germline gene at one end, perhaps through a read error. The rearrangement joins TRBV28 to TRBJ1-5; D may be TRBD1 (6 bases). The V gene's germline CDR1 is MDHEN and CDR2 SYDVKM. This CDR3 contains 13 residues. DNA of the CDR3: TGTGCCAGCAGTTCTGGGGGCAAGCAGCCCCAGCATTTT. As protein: CASSSGGKQPQHF. The entire variable domain, with the rest obtained from reference TRBV28 and TRBJ1-5, is as follows: DVKVTQSSRYLVKRTGEKVFLECVQDMDHENMFWYRQDPGLGLRLIYFSYDVKMKEKGDIPEGYSVSREKKERFSLILESASTNQTSMYLCASSSGGKQPQHFGDGTRLSIL.

This chain joins TRBV6-1 and TRBJ2-3; 9 nucleotides match TRBD1. The CDR3 sequence is 13 residues long. With 7 bases clipped from V and 6 bases from J, the junction kept 5 bases outside the gene matches. Per germline, CDR1 MNHNS and CDR2 SASEGT. CDR3 nucleotide sequence: TGTGCCAGCAAGACAGGGGGTAGGGATACGCAGTATTTT. Protein: CASKTGGRDTQYF.

The chain uses TRBV15 and TRBJ1-1, with 8 bases fitting TRBD1. Germline V gives CDR1 LNHNV, CDR2 YYDKDF (reference sequence). The V and J ends lost 5 bases and 6 bases, in that order; junction bases with no gene match: 8. The CDR3 has 14 amino acids. CDR3 DNA: TGTGCCACCAGCTCACTTTTGGACAGGGCTGAAGCTTTCTTT. It codes for CATSSLLDRAEAFF. Full variable domain (remainder filled in from reference TRBV15 and TRBJ1-1): DAMVIQNPRYQVTQFGKPVTLSCSQTLNHNVMYWYQQKSSQAPKLLFHYYDKDFNNEADTPDNFQSRRPNTSFCFLDIRSPGLGDTAMYLCATSSLLDRAEAFFGQGTRLTVV.

The sample holds one count of this clone. The rearrangement links TRBV28 to TRBJ2-5; TRBD2 matches at 8 bases. V was pared by 5 bases and J by 1 base, with 3 bases of the junction left unmatched. Germline values: CDR1 MDHEN, CDR2 SYDVKM. The CDR3 sequence is 14 residues long. In DNA form, the CDR3 reads TGTGCCAGCAGTAGAAGCGGGAGCCAAGAGACCCAGTACTTC. Translation gives CASSRSGSQETQYF.

This chain joins TRBV6-4 and TRBJ2-3, with D maybe TRBD2 (5 bases). CDR1 and CDR2 (germline): MRHNA, SNTAGT. The V gene lost 3 bases and the J gene lost 1 base, with 8 bases spanning the gap. The CDR3 runs to 14 residues. The DNA of the CDR3 is TGTGCCAGCAGTGAGGACTGGGGCACAGATACGCAGTATTTT. This codes for CASSEDWGTDTQYF.

This clone appeared a few times. This chain connects TRBV2 to TRBJ1-4; D call uncertain. Germline V gene sequence: CDR1 SNHLY, CDR2 FYNNEI. The CDR3 extends over 13 amino acids. V lost 7 bases and J 0 bases, leaving 6 bases between the germline ends. This chain's CDR3 is CASTQTTNEKLFF. The CDR3 DNA follows: TGTGCCAGCACTCAGACAACTAATGAAAAACTGTTTTTT.

This clone was seen once. The chain joins TRBV30 to TRBJ1-1; D is perhaps TRBD1 (5 bases). CDR1 GTSNPN and CDR2 SVGIG come from the germline V gene (reference sequence). V lost 2 bases to trimming and J lost 5 bases, with 15 bases between them. The CDR3 loop spans 14 amino acids. The CDR3 nucleotides are TGTGCCTGGAGTAGGGGAGGGGCGAGGACTGAAGCTTTCTTT. Translation: CAWSRGGARTEAFF.

The chain carries TRBV7-2 and TRBJ2-5; 12 bases match TRBD1. Germline CDR1 SGHTA, CDR2 FQGNSA. V trimming: 1 base; J trimming: 4 bases; junction bases outside the gene matches: 4. This CDR3 comprises 16 residues. DNA for the CDR3: TGTGCCAGCAGCTTAGTTGGGACAGGGGGCTTAGAGACCCAGTACTTC. The encoded protein is CASSLVGTGGLETQYF.

The chain recombines TRBV2 with TRBJ1-1; tentatively, D is TRBD1 (6 bases). The CDR3 runs to 16 residues. Trimming took off 4 bases at V and 1 base at J, with 16 bases between the two ends. The V gene's germline CDR1 is SNHLY and CDR2 FYNNEI. CDR3 nucleotide sequence: TGTGCCAGCAGTGCAGAGGCAGGGGTCAGGAACACTGAAGCTTTCTTT. Translated: CASSAEAGVRNTEAFF.

The chain employs TRBV28 and TRBJ2-7; 8 nucleotides line up with TRBD2. The CDR3 contains 15 residues. In germline, CDR1 is MDHEN, CDR2 SYDVKM. Losses at the gene ends were 5 bases for V and 2 bases for J; bases not matched to a gene: 8. The CDR3 DNA is TGTGCCAGCAGTCTCCCGGGGGGGGCAGCCTACGAGCAGTACTTC. It translates to CASSLPGGAAYEQYF.

The chain combines TRBV6-6 with TRBJ2-2, with 7 bases fitting TRBD1. The CDR3 sequence is 14 residues long. The V gene's germline CDR1 is MNHNY and CDR2 SVGAGI (reference sequence). V lost 5 bases, J lost 4 bases, and 4 bases stayed unmatched. The CDR3: CASSHRGSTGELFF. As DNA, the CDR3 is TGTGCCAGCAGTCACAGGGGAAGCACCGGGGAGCTGTTTTTT.

V is TRBV7-3 and J is TRBJ1-1, with 9 bases matching TRBD1. This CDR3 spans 14 amino acids. Germline V gene data show CDR1 as SGHTA and CDR2 as FQGTGA. V trimming: 4 bases; J trimming: 4 bases; junction bases outside the gene matches: 4. This chain's CDR3 is CASSSRQGVTEAFF. CDR3 DNA: TGTGCCAGCAGCTCCAGACAGGGGGTCACTGAAGCTTTCTTT.

The chain employs TRBV10-2 and TRBJ1-5; D possibly corresponds to TRBD1 (6 bases). Looked up from germline, CDR1 is WSHSY and CDR2 is SAAADI. V was trimmed by 4 bases and J by 11 bases, leaving 12 bases between them. This CDR3 region has 12 residues. As DNA, the CDR3 is TGCGCCAGCAGTGTACAGGGTGAAGCCCAGCATTTT. Its translation: CASSVQGEAQHF.

The V gene is TRBV18, the J gene TRBJ1-3, with D tentatively TRBD1 (5 bases). This CDR3 region has 16 residues. V lost 8 bases and J 4 bases, leaving 21 bases between the germline ends. Germline CDR1 KGHSH, CDR2 LQKENI. This CDR3 is CASTLGGDWRGNTIYF. The DNA for the CDR3 is TGTGCCAGCACGCTTGGAGGGGATTGGCGGGGAAACACCATATATTTT.